This T cell receptor (beta chain) was captured in a study of glioma-infiltrating T cells. The iRepertoire nested amplicon-rescue multiplex PCR amplified TCR alpha and beta CDR3s from RNA. MiXCR was run by TCRdb on the multiplex PCR reads, yielding one entry per CDR3 protein. The repertoire consists of about 93,000 distinct CDR3 sequences, with roughly 39% occurring once and the leading ten covering around two fifths. In this sample, this clonotype turned up many times. Trimming cost V 4 bases and J 4 bases; bases outside gene matches: 5. Per the germline V gene, CDR1 is SGHRS and CDR2 is YFSETQ. The CDR3 has 15 residues.

The gene calls are TRBV5-1 and TRBJ2-1; TRBD2 matches 10 bases. The material sequenced was glioma tissue, nonneoplastic brain tissue, or PBMCs (not recorded which). The sequence derives from a human donor with low-grade glioma or glioblastoma, undergoing nonglioma brain surgery, or in good health (not recorded which). The CDR3 DNA follows: TGCGCCAGCAGCACCGGGACTAGCGTTTACAATGAGCAGTTCTTC. Amino acid sequence: CASSTGTSVYNEQFF.